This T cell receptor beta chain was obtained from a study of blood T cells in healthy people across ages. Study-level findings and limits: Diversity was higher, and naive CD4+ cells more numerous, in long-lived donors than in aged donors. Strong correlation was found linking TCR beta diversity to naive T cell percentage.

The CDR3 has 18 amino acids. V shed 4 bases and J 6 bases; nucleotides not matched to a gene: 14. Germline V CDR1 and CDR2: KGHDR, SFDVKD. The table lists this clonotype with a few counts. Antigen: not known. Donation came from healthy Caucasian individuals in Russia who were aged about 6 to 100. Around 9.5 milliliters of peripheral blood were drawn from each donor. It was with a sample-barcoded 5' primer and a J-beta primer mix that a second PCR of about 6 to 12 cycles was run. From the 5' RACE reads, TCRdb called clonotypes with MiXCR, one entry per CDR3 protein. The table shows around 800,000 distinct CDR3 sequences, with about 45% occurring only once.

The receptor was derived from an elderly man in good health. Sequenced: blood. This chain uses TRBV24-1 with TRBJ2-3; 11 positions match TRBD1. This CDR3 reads CATSDRTGGAKFADTQYF. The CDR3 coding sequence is TGTGCCACCAGTGACCGGACAGGGGGCGCAAAGTTTGCTGATACGCAGTATTTT.